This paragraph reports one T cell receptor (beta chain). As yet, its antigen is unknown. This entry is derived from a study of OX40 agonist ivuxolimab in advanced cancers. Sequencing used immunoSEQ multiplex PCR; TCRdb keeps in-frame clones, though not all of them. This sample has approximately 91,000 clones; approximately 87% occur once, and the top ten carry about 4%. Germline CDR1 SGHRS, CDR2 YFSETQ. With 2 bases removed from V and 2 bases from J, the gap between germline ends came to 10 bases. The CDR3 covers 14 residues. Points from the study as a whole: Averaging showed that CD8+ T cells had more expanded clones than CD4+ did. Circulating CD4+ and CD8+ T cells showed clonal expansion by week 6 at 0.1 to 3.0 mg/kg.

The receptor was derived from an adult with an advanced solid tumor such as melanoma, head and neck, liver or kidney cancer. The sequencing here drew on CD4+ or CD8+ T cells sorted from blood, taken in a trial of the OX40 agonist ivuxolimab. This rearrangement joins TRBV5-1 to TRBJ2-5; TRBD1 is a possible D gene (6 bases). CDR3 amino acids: CASSLNQGQETQYF. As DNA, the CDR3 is TGCGCCAGCAGCTTAAACCAGGGGCAAGAGACCCAGTACTTC.